Listed below are T cell receptor beta chains from one sample, sequenced in a study of T cell responses to AZD1222 COVID-19 vaccine. Only in-frame clones appear in the TCRdb table, and some are missing; sequencing was by immunoSEQ multiplex PCR. Of roughly 140,000 clones detected, approximately 91% appear once; the ten largest clones hold about 1.9%. This sample comprised peripheral blood, obtained 28 days after the second AZD1222 dose. These receptors were collected from an adult who received the AZD1222 COVID-19 vaccine. The CDR3 runs from the conserved cysteine through the conserved F or W. D genes are given only for firm matches. Clone size is stated in some rows and not others, as once, few, many or a class when expanded.

D	J	V	size	CDR3	DNA
TRBD2	TRBJ2-5	TRBV30	.	CAWSVGASGETQYF	TGTGCCTGGAGTGTAGGGGCTAGCGGAGAGACCCAGTACTTC
.	TRBJ1-6	TRBV6-5	.	CASSYSGQQKPLHF	TGTGCCAGCAGTTACTCAGGACAGCAAAAACCCCTCCACTTT
TRBD2	TRBJ2-3	TRBV11-2	few	CASSPKGRTSITDTQYF	TGTGCCAGCAGCCCAAAGGGGCGGACTAGTATAACAGATACGCAGTATTTT
TRBD1	TRBJ2-1	TRBV2	.	CASSLGQGARNEQFF	TGTGCCAGCAGTCTGGGACAGGGGGCGCGCAATGAGCAGTTCTTC
.	TRBJ2-7	TRBV12-3/TRBV12-4	few	CASSSGYSYEQYF	TGTGCCAGCAGTTCAGGTTACTCCTACGAGCAGTACTTC
.	TRBJ1-1	TRBV5-6	.	CASSLSGDLNTEAFF	TGTGCCAGCAGCTTGTCAGGGGACCTAAACACTGAAGCTTTCTTT
.	TRBJ1-1	TRBV11-2	.	CASSGDTEAFF	TGTGCCAGCAGTGGTGACACTGAAGCTTTCTTT
.	TRBJ1-5	TRBV10-3	.	CATAGYSNQPQHF	TGTGCCACCGCGGGATATAGCAATCAGCCCCAGCATTTT
.	TRBJ2-2	TRBV5-1	.	CASSLTGNTGELFF	TGCGCCAGCAGCTTGACGGGGAACACCGGGGAGCTGTTTTTT
.	TRBJ2-7	TRBV7-6	few	CASGSLVEQYF	TGTGCCAGCGGCAGCCTCGTCGAGCAGTACTTC
.	TRBJ1-2	TRBV2	.	CASSQQGYDGYTF	TGTGCCAGCAGCCAACAGGGTTATGATGGCTACACCTTC
.	TRBJ1-2	TRBV19	.	CASSRGKYGYTF	TGTGCCAGTAGTCGGGGGAAATATGGCTACACCTTC
TRBD1	TRBJ1-6	TRBV18	.	CASSGTGDNSPLHF	TGTGCCAGCTCAGGGACAGGGGATAATTCACCCCTCCACTTT
.	TRBJ1-2	TRBV11-2	.	CASSLQGNYGYTF	TGTGCCAGCAGCTTACAGGGGAACTATGGCTACACCTTC
.	TRBJ1-3	TRBV9	.	CASSHKQGTGNTIYF	TGTGCCAGCAGCCACAAACAGGGTACTGGAAACACCATATATTTT
TRBD1	TRBJ1-3	TRBV9	.	CASSVETGLGNTIYF	TGTGCCAGCAGCGTAGAGACAGGGCTCGGAAACACCATATATTTT
TRBD1	TRBJ2-7	TRBV11-2	.	CASSFTTGGSHYEQYF	TGTGCCAGCAGCTTCACTACAGGGGGCAGTCACTACGAGCAGTACTTC
TRBD2	TRBJ2-2	TRBV7-2	few	CASSLISGGAAGELFF	TGTGCCAGCAGCTTAATTAGCGGGGGGGCTGCCGGGGAGCTGTTTTTT
.	TRBJ1-2	TRBV29-1	.	CSAEQGGGYGYTF	TGCAGCGCCGAACAGGGTGGAGGCTATGGCTACACCTTC
.	TRBJ2-5	TRBV19	once	CASSMVTGGRPQETQYF	TGTGCCAGTAGTATGGTGACAGGTGGAAGGCCTCAAGAGACCCAGTACTTC
TRBD1	TRBJ1-2	TRBV6-4	.	CASRRGQGVFDGYTF	TGTGCCAGCAGGAGAGGACAGGGTGTGTTCGATGGCTACACCTTC
TRBD2	TRBJ2-1	TRBV5-1	.	CASSLGGTSGSDEQFF	TGCGCCAGCAGCTTGGGGGGGACTAGCGGGAGCGATGAGCAGTTCTTC
.	TRBJ1-5	TRBV9	.	CASSEEGLSNQPQHF	TGTGCCAGCAGCGAGGAAGGGTTGAGCAATCAGCCCCAGCATTTT
.	TRBJ1-5	TRBV7-2	.	CASSNEGQWQPQHF	TGTGCCAGCAGCAACGAGGGACAATGGCAGCCCCAGCATTTT
.	TRBJ1-1	TRBV19	.	CASRASGSTEAFF	TGTGCCAGTAGGGCTTCCGGGAGCACTGAAGCTTTCTTT
.	TRBJ1-1	TRBV4-1	.	CASSQEDVRTEAFF	TGCGCCAGCAGCCAAGAGGATGTACGCACTGAAGCTTTCTTT
TRBD1	TRBJ2-6	TRBV5-5	.	CASRADRGISSGANVLTF	TGTGCCAGCAGAGCCGACAGGGGGATTTCCTCTGGGGCCAACGTCCTGACTTTC
TRBD2	TRBJ2-3	TRBV5-4	.	CASSLGYAGGGTDTQYF	TGTGCCAGCAGCTTGGGGTACGCGGGAGGGGGCACAGATACGCAGTATTTT
.	TRBJ1-5	TRBV6-5	.	CASSYGGAGNQPQHF	TGTGCCAGCAGTTACGGGGGGGCCGGCAATCAGCCCCAGCATTTT
.	TRBJ2-2	TRBV11-2	.	CASRMGAEVSGELFF	TGTGCCAGCAGGATGGGAGCGGAGGTGTCCGGGGAGCTGTTTTTT
TRBD1	TRBJ1-4	TRBV7-9	.	CASSAGGATNEKLFF	TGTGCCAGCTCGGCAGGGGGCGCAACTAATGAAAAACTGTTTTTT
TRBD2	TRBJ2-3	TRBV5-1	.	CASSLTTAGATDTQYF	TGCGCCAGCAGCTTAACCACAGCGGGGGCTACGGATACGCAGTATTTT
.	TRBJ1-2	TRBV19	.	CASSASPGPLGYTF	TGTGCCAGTAGTGCCTCCCCTGGGCCGTTAGGCTACACCTTC
TRBD1	TRBJ1-6	TRBV19	.	CASSITGVNSPLHF	TGTGCCAGTAGTATCACAGGGGTAAATTCACCCCTCCACTTT
.	TRBJ2-1	TRBV11-3	.	CASSLRGGLIYNEQFF	TGTGCCAGCAGCTTAAGGGGGGGCCTAATCTACAATGAGCAGTTCTTC
TRBD2	TRBJ2-2	TRBV19	once	CASSIGTRVTGELFF	TGTGCCAGTAGTATAGGGACTAGGGTCACCGGGGAGCTGTTTTTT
.	TRBJ2-7	TRBV19	.	CASGGPSPYEQYF	TGTGCCAGTGGGGGACCCAGCCCATACGAGCAGTACTTC
TRBD1	TRBJ2-3	TRBV13	.	CASSRNRGMTDTQYF	TGTGCCAGCAGCCGTAACAGGGGTATGACAGATACGCAGTATTTT
.	TRBJ1-2	TRBV5-1	few	CASSLVPVSGYTF	TGCGCCAGCAGCTTGGTCCCGGTTAGCGGCTACACCTTC
.	TRBJ1-6	TRBV7-3	.	CASSLDRGPLHF	TGTGCCAGCAGCCTGGACCGAGGACCCCTCCACTTT
.	TRBJ1-2	TRBV6-5	.	CASSYNRDPTGYTF	TGTGCCAGCAGTTATAATAGGGACCCAACTGGCTACACCTTC
.	TRBJ2-5	TRBV24-1	once	CATSDGPETQYF	TGTGCCACCAGTGATGGGCCGGAGACCCAGTACTTC
.	TRBJ2-7	TRBV5-4	.	CASSSDNEQYF	TGTGCCAGCAGCTCGGACAACGAGCAGTACTTC
.	TRBJ2-1	TRBV5-1	.	CASSLEATYNEQFF	TGCGCCAGCAGCTTGGAGGCGACCTACAATGAGCAGTTCTTC
.	TRBJ1-6	TRBV6-1	.	CASSERIVSNSPLHF	TGTGCCAGCAGTGAAAGAATAGTGTCGAATTCACCCCTCCACTTT
TRBD1	TRBJ1-2	TRBV19	.	CASSPGQGAKSGYTF	TGTGCCAGTAGTCCCGGACAGGGGGCAAAGAGTGGCTACACCTTC
.	TRBJ1-3	TRBV6-5	.	CASTRGPDGNTIYF	TGTGCCAGCACGCGGGGGCCCGATGGAAACACCATATATTTT
TRBD1	TRBJ1-1	TRBV7-3	.	CASKVDRDVTEAFF	TGTGCCAGCAAGGTAGACAGGGATGTCACTGAAGCTTTCTTT
.	TRBJ1-2	TRBV9	.	CASSVGPGNYGYTF	TGTGCCAGCAGCGTAGGACCAGGGAACTATGGCTACACCTTC
.	TRBJ2-4	TRBV9	.	CASSERRVQLAKNIQYF	TGTGCCAGCAGCGAGCGGAGAGTCCAACTGGCCAAAAACATTCAGTACTTC
.	TRBJ1-2	TRBV20-1	.	CSASSGSPGGGYTF	TGCAGTGCTAGTTCTGGCTCTCCTGGAGGAGGCTACACCTTC
.	TRBJ1-5	TRBV2	.	CASNPTIGDNQPQHF	TGTGCCAGCAACCCGACGATAGGTGACAATCAGCCCCAGCATTTT
TRBD1	TRBJ1-5	TRBV5-1	.	CASSLDGQGVTQPQHF	TGCGCCAGCAGCCTGGACGGACAGGGGGTCACTCAGCCCCAGCATTTT